This T cell receptor (beta chain) appears in the sequencing data of a study of OX40 agonist ivuxolimab in advanced cancers. Germline lookup yields CDR1 SQVTM and CDR2 ANQGSEA. V lost 0 bases and J lost 4, with 12 bases in between. This CDR3 has 14 amino acids. Sequencing was performed with immunoSEQ multiplex PCR; in TCRdb, only in-frame clones are kept and a portion is missing. The sample consists of roughly 57,000 clones, roughly 87% of them appearing once. The input for sequencing was CD4+ or CD8+ T cells sorted from blood, taken in a trial of the OX40 agonist ivuxolimab. This rearrangement joins TRBV29-1 to TRBJ1-1; TRBD1 might be the D (5 bases). The sequence came from an adult with an advanced solid tumor such as melanoma, head and neck, liver or kidney cancer. This CDR3 is CSVEDSWGFTEAFF. CDR3 coding DNA: TGCAGCGTTGAAGATTCCTGGGGGTTCACTGAAGCTTTCTTT.